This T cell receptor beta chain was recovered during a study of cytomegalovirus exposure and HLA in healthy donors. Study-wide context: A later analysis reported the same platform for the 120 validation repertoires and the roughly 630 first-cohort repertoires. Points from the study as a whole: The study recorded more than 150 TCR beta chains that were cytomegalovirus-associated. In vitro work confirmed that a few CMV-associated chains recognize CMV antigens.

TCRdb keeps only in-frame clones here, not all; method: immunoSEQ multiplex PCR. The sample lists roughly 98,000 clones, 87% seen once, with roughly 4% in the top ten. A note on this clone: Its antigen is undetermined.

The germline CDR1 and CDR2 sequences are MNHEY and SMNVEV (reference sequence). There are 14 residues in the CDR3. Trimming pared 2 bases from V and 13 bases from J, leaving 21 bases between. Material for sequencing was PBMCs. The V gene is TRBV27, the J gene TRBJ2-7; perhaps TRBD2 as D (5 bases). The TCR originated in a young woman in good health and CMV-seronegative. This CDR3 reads CASSLGGLGEEIYF. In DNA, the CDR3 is TGTGCCAGCAGTTTAGGAGGATTGGGTGAAGAAATTTACTTC.